The T cell receptor (beta chain) under discussion was sequenced for a study of blood T cell repertoires in COVID-19. CDR3 length equals 14 residues. V shed 6 bases and J shed 0 bases, with 11 bases lying between them. Germline CDR1 reads MNHEY; CDR2 reads SVGAGI. The method was immunoSEQ multiplex PCR; TCRdb's version includes in-frame clones alone and lacks a portion of them. In the table there are under 450,000 clones, approximately 88% of which are singletons. The TCR was taken from a woman aged 45-59 years with COVID-19, enrolled during active disease. The V call is TRBV6-5, the J call TRBJ1-1; D is possibly TRBD1 (5 bases). Sequenced input: peripheral blood. The CDR3 here is CASSLGQMNTEAFF. For the CDR3, the DNA is TGTGCCAGCAGCTTGGGGCAGATGAACACTGAAGCTTTCTTT.